This T cell receptor beta chain is from a study of spatial heterogeneity in lung cancer. Study details: Unique TCR and UMI combinations averaged more than ten appearances each in raw reads. Study-level points and caveats: The recorded estimate of tumor T cell coverage is about 7% for alpha chains and about 13% for beta chains. Counts of expanded intratumoral alpha and beta TCRs tracked tumor mutation counts.

This clonotype was seen at least ten times. Its target is not known. As to time point: sample taken at primary tumor resection. Extraction of whole RNA from tumor, nontumor lung or frozen PBMC preceded unsorted sequencing. Trimming shortened V by 3 bases and J by 0 bases, and 12 bases separated the two germline ends. CDR1 is SGHTA, CDR2 FQGNSA, per germline. The CDR3 has 15 residues. All TCR cDNA molecules were individually tagged with a unique molecular identifier. A single record per CDR3 protein comes from TCRdb applying MiXCR to the 5' RACE reads. Counted here are approximately 20,000 distinct CDR3 sequences, over 7% occurring once; the ten biggest clones make up more than 20%.

The receptor was isolated from a female donor with early-stage non-small cell lung cancer. Sequenced here: lung tumor tissue, sampled at surgery. The chain uses TRBV7-2 and TRBJ2-7; possibly TRBD1 for D (6 bases). Here the CDR3 DNA reads TGTGCCAGCAGCTTCTGGGCAGGGGCCTCCTACGAGCAGTACTTC. This sequence encodes CASSFWAGASYEQYF.